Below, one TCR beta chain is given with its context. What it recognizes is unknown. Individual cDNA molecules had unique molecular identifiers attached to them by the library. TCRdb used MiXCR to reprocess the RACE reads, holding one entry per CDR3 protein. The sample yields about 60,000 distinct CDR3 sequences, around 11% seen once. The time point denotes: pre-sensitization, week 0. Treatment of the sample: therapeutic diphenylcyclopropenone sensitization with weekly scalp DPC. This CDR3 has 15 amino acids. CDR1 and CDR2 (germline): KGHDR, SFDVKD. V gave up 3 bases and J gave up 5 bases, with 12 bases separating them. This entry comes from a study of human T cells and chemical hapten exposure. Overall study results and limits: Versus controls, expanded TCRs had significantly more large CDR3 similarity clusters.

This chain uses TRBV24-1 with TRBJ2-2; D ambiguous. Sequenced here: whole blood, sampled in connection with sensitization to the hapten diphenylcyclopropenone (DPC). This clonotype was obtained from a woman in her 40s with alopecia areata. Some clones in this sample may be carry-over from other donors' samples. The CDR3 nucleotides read TGTGCCACCAGTGATCCCACGAGGCAGACCGGGGAGCTGTTTTTT. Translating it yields CATSDPTRQTGELFF.